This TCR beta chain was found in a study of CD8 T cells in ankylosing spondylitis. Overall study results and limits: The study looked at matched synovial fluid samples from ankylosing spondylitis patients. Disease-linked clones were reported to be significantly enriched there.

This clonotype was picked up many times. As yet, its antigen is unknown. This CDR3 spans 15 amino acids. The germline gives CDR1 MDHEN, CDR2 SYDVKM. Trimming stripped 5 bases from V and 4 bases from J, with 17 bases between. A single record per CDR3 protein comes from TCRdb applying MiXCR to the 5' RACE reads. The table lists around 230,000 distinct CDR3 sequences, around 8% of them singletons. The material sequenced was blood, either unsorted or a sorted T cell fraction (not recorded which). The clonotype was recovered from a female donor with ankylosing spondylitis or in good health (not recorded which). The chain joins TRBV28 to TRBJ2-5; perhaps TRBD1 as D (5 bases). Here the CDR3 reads CASSLLGDRGETQYF. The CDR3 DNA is TGTGCCAGCAGTCTCCTGGGTGATAGGGGAGAGACCCAGTACTTC.